These 13 T cell receptor beta chains share one sample of origin, sequenced in a study of beta chain features in type 1 diabetes. General observations from the study: Among patients with Type 1 diabetes, TCRB CDR3s were moderately but significantly shorter in every one of the four CD4+ subsets.

Expressed TCRB transcripts were sequenced because the entire RNA isolate underwent reverse transcription. Some clones are missing from TCRdb's copy, which holds only in-frame ones; the method was immunoSEQ multiplex PCR. The sample includes almost 350,000 clones, roughly a tenth of them seen just once. Their recognized antigens are unknown. The specimen sequenced was central memory CD4+ T cells from blood. The receptors come from a young man with type 1 diabetes.

This sequence joins TRBV6-5 and TRBJ2-3, with TRBD2 matching 8 bases. The V and J ends lost 2 bases and 3 bases, in that order; junction bases with no gene match: 7. CDR1 is MNHEY and CDR2 is SVGAGI in the germline V gene. There are 16 residues in the CDR3. CDR3 DNA sequence: TGTGCCAGCAGTTACCTCCGGGGGGGCAAGACAGATACGCAGTATTTT. Translated: CASSYLRGGKTDTQYF.

This clone was counted a few times. V usage is TRBV6-5 and J usage is TRBJ1-1; D not certain. From germline, CDR1 is MNHEY and CDR2 SVGAGI. V lost 6 bases, J lost 0 bases, and 14 bases lay in between. This CDR3 spans 15 amino acids. CDR3 sequence reads: CASSPPVGMNTEAFF. DNA for the CDR3: TGTGCCAGCAGCCCCCCCGTAGGGATGAACACTGAAGCTTTCTTT.

The J gene is TRBJ2-1, the V gene TRBV6-1; D not certain. V lost 0 bases to trimming and J lost 6 bases, with 12 bases between them. Germline assignment: CDR1 MNHNS and CDR2 SASEGT. The length of the CDR3 is 15 residues. The CDR3 region is CASSEAALTRNEQFF. CDR3 DNA sequence: TGTGCCAGCAGTGAAGCAGCCCTAACCCGCAATGAGCAGTTCTTC.

This clone was detected only a few times. The gene calls are TRBV23-1 and TRBJ2-3, with 9 nucleotides matching TRBD2. TRBV23-1 is recorded as an ORF, its role being uncertain. V was pared by 2 bases and J by 3 bases, with 6 bases of the junction left unmatched. The CDR3 spans 16 residues. CDR3 amino acids: CASSQRRAGGTDTQYF. DNA for the CDR3: TGCGCCAGCAGTCAAAGGCGGGCGGGGGGGACAGATACGCAGTATTTT.

This clone was observed a few times. The CDR3 DNA reads as TGTGCCAGCAGCAACACAGGGACAGGGTGGGACTATGGCTACACCTTC. Residues: CASSNTGTGWDYGYTF. The chain links TRBV6-6 to TRBJ1-2; 9 bases line up with TRBD1. Germline V gene sequence: CDR1 MNHNY, CDR2 SVGAGI (reference sequence). The CDR3 extends over 16 amino acids. J was trimmed by 3 bases and V by 6 bases; bases with no gene match: 11.

The gene calls are TRBV4-3 and TRBJ1-6, with D perhaps TRBD1 (6 bases). CDR1 is LGHNA and CDR2 is YSLEER in the germline V gene. The ends were cut back, 1 base at V and 10 bases at J, with 14 bases in the middle. The CDR3 spans 15 residues. CDR3 region: CASSQGLGGKSPLHF. The CDR3 bases are TGCGCCAGCAGCCAAGGGTTGGGGGGCAAATCACCCCTCCACTTT.

This clone has at least ten counts. The V and J genes are TRBV7-9 and TRBJ1-5; possible D gene TRBD1, 5 bases. This CDR3 comprises 17 residues. The germline V gene has CDR1 SEHNR and CDR2 FQNEAQ (reference sequence). V was pared by 5 bases and J by 0 bases, with 17 bases between. The CDR3 bases are TGTGCCAGCAGCCCCTGGGGGGACGACGCTAGCAATCAGCCCCAGCATTTT. Translated: CASSPWGDDASNQPQHF.

This chain joins TRBV5-1 and TRBJ1-4; tentatively, D is TRBD1 (5 bases). Trimming pared 2 bases from V and 6 bases from J, leaving 8 bases between. CDR1 is SGHRS, CDR2 YFSETQ, per germline. The CDR3 length is 13 residues. The CDR3, as DNA: TGCGCCAGCAGCTTCAGGGCGGATGAAAAACTGTTTTTT. Amino acid sequence: CASSFRADEKLFF.

The table lists this clone with a few counts. The rearrangement links TRBV5-1 to TRBJ1-2; D not resolved. The CDR3 covers 13 residues. In germline, CDR1 is SGHRS, CDR2 YFSETQ. Between the trimmed V and J ends, which lost 0 bases and 8 bases, there was a span of 11 bases. CDR3 nucleotides: TGCGCCAGCAGCTTGGAGGGAGAGCGGGGCTACACCTTC. Translating it yields CASSLEGERGYTF. Full variable domain (rest looked up from reference TRBV5-1 and TRBJ1-2): KAGVTQTPRYLIKTRGQQVTLSCSPISGHRSVSWYQQTPGQGLQFLFEYFSETQRNKGNFPGRFSGRQFSNSRSEMNVSTLELGDSALYLCASSLEGERGYTFGSGTRLTVV.

The CDR3 DNA follows: TGCAGCGGGTACCGGGCTAACTATGGCTACACCTTC. It specifies CSGYRANYGYTF. The chain has TRBV29-1 and TRBJ1-2; D is undetermined. CDR3 size: 12 residues. Germline V lookup: CDR1 SQVTM, CDR2 ANQGSEA. V lost 7 bases and J lost 0, with 9 bases in between.

Only a few counts were recorded for this clone. The chain carries TRBV7-2 and TRBJ2-3; 10 bases are shared with TRBD1. Germline V gives CDR1 SGHTA, CDR2 FQGNSA. Trimming at V came to 6 bases and at J to 5 bases, leaving 8 bases not matched to a gene. The CDR3 is 15 amino acids. CDR3 amino acids: CASRRQGAVIDTQYF. CDR3 coding DNA: TGTGCCAGCAGACGACAGGGGGCGGTTATAGATACGCAGTATTTT.

This clone was detected only a few times. The sample holds other DNA sequences that translate to the same CDR3. The rearrangement uses TRBV4-3 and TRBJ2-5; possibly TRBD1 for D (5 bases). Trimming stripped 1 base from V and 1 base from J, with 19 bases between. The germline CDR1 and CDR2 sequences are LGHNA and YSLEER. The CDR3 is made up of 18 amino acids. For the CDR3, the DNA is TGCGCCAGCAGCCAAGGGGCTCGGGTGGACAAGGTCCAAGAGACCCAGTACTTC. This encodes CASSQGARVDKVQETQYF.

V is TRBV6-5 and J is TRBJ1-3; 8 positions match TRBD1. The CDR3 totals 15 residues. The V gene's germline CDR1 is MNHEY and CDR2 SVGAGI. V lost 4 bases to trimming and J lost 1 base; unmatched junction nucleotides: 3. Here the CDR3 DNA reads TGTGCCAGCAGTTCGGGACAGGCTTCTGGAAACACCATATATTTT. This translates into CASSSGQASGNTIYF.